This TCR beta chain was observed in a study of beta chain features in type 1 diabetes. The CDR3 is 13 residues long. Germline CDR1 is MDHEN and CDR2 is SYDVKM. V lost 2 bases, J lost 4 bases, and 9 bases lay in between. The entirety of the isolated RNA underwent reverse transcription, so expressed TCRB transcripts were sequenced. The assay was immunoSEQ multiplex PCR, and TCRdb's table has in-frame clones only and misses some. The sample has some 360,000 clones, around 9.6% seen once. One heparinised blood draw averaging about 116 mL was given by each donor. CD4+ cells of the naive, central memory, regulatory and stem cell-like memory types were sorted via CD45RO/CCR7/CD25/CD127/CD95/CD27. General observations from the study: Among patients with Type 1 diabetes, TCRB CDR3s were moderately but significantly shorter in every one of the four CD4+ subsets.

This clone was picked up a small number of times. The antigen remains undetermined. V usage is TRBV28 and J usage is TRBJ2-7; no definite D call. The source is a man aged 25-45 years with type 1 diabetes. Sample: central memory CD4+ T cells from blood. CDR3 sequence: CASSLVAPYEQYF. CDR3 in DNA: TGTGCCAGCAGTTTAGTGGCCCCATACGAGCAGTACTTC.